The T cell receptor beta chain described here comes from a study of cytomegalovirus exposure and HLA in healthy donors. General observations from the study: The study reported that TCR beta sequences accurately predicted HLA-A and HLA-B alleles in most subjects.

PCR used 60 Vbeta primers and 13 Jbeta primers. Sequencing used immunoSEQ multiplex PCR; TCRdb keeps in-frame clones, though not all of them. Of 90,000 to 150,000 clones in the sample, approximately 8% are singletons; the top ten hold approximately 6%. Concerning this clone: The target antigen is unknown.

The CDR3 has 16 amino acids. Germline assignment: CDR1 SNHLY and CDR2 FYNNEI. Trimming took off 3 bases at V and 0 bases at J, with 15 bases between the two ends. This chain joins TRBV2 and TRBJ2-7, with a possible D match to TRBD1 (6 bases). The source material was PBMCs. The clonotype originates from a woman aged 40 to 50 in good health and CMV-seropositive. CDR3 DNA sequence: TGTGCCAGCAGTGAGGAGGACAGAGGGTACTCCTACGAGCAGTACTTC. Amino acids: CASSEEDRGYSYEQYF.